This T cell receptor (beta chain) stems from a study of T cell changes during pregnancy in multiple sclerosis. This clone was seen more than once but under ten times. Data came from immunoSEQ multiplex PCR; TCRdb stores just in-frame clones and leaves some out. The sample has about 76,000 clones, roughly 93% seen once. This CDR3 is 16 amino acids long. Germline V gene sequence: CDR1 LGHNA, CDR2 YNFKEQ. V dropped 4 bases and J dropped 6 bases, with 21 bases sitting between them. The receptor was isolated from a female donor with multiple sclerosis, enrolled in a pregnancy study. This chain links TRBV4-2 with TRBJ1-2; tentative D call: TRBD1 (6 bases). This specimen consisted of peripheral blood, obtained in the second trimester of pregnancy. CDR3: CASSPEGGRGAHGYTF. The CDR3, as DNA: TGTGCCAGCAGCCCCGAAGGGGGACGGGGGGCGCATGGCTACACCTTC.